This T cell receptor (beta chain) was sequenced during a study of monozygotic twins with inflammatory bowel disease. TCRdb re-called the 5' RACE reads and shows each CDR3 protein once, DNA omitted. The record lists about 99,000 distinct CDR3 sequences, of which the ten most abundant hold under 2.5%. The clonotype was recovered from a human donor with ulcerative colitis or Crohn's disease, or a healthy co-twin of an affected twin (not recorded which). The source material was blood.

The CDR3 protein is CASSLLAPQETQYF. The V and J genes are TRBV18 and TRBJ2-5; the D gene TCRdb calls, TRBD1, cannot be checked with no DNA. Per germline, CDR1 KGHSH and CDR2 LQKENI. The CDR3 runs to 14 residues. Supplemented by reference TRBV18 and TRBJ2-5, the full variable domain reads NAGVMQNPRHLVRRRGQEARLRCSPMKGHSHVYWYRQLPEEGLKFMVYLQKENIIDESGMPKERFSAEFPKEGPSILRIQQVVRGDSAAYFCASSLLAPQETQYFGPGTRLLVL.